A single sample gave rise to the 27 T cell receptor beta chains below, sequenced in a study of beta chain features in type 1 diabetes. General study results and limits: A moderate, significant TCRB CDR3 shortening appeared in type 1 diabetes across four CD4+ subsets.

cDNA synthesis used the whole RNA isolate, giving expressed TCRB sequences. Produced via immunoSEQ multiplex PCR; TCRdb's table is partial and in-frame only. Of about 240,000 clones in the sample, approximately 13% were seen once. Their antigen targets remain unknown. Sequenced input: naive CD4+ T cells from blood. Source of these receptors: a man aged 25 to 45 with type 1 diabetes.

The chain is built from TRBV7-2 and TRBJ1-5; TRBD1 matches at 7 bases. V gave up 0 bases and J gave up 2 bases; unmatched junction bases: 4. The CDR3 totals 16 residues. Germline CDR1 SGHTA, CDR2 FQGNSA. CDR3 bases: TGTGCCAGCAGCTTAGCCGGGACAGCCCGCAATCAGCCCCAGCATTTT. Translated, it gives CASSLAGTARNQPQHF.

This clone turned up a few times. The J gene is TRBJ2-1, the V gene TRBV30; unclear D gene. Germline CDR1 GTSNPN, CDR2 SVGIG (reference sequence). There are 15 residues in the CDR3. The germline V and J ends were trimmed by 3 bases and 2 bases, with 14 bases remaining between them. The CDR3 DNA reads as TGTGCCTGGAGCGTGGCGGAGCCAACCTACAATGAGCAGTTCTTC. Its protein product is CAWSVAEPTYNEQFF.

The chain combines TRBV18 with TRBJ1-1; 11 positions match TRBD1. CDR1 is KGHSH, CDR2 LQKENI, per germline. The V segment lost 3 bases and the J segment 0 bases; nucleotides outside the gene matches: 3. CDR3 length: 16 residues. CDR3 nucleotide sequence: TGTGCCAGCTCACCCGGACAGGGGGCGGTGAACACTGAAGCTTTCTTT. This sequence encodes CASSPGQGAVNTEAFF.

The genes are TRBV19 and TRBJ2-1, with 8 bases matching TRBD1. Germline CDR1 is LNHDA and CDR2 is SQIVND (reference sequence). This CDR3 is 13 amino acids long. J lost 8 bases, V lost 3 bases, and 3 bases had no gene match. CDR3 protein: CASSMDRDYEQFF. In DNA form, the CDR3 reads TGTGCCAGTAGTATGGACAGGGACTATGAGCAGTTCTTC.

CDR3 region: CASSTSGRVNNEQFF. The DNA for the CDR3 is TGTGCCAGCAGCACTAGCGGGAGGGTAAACAATGAGCAGTTCTTC. The rearrangement links TRBV11-2 to TRBJ2-1; 13 nucleotides match TRBD2. The trim removed 5 bases at V and 5 bases at J, leaving 3 bases unmatched. The CDR3 runs 15 residues. From germline, CDR1 is SGHAT and CDR2 FQNNGV.

A few counts support this clone. The chain has TRBV5-1 and TRBJ2-7, with TRBD2 identical over 12 bases. Germline V lookup: CDR1 SGHRS, CDR2 YFSETQ. V shed 6 bases, J shed 6 bases, and the junction held 7 bases outside the gene matches. This CDR3 has 14 amino acids. Here the CDR3 reads CASTQTSGSGEQYF. The CDR3 nucleotides are TGCGCCAGCACCCAGACTAGCGGGAGTGGCGAGCAGTACTTC. Full variable domain (outside the CDR3, taken from reference TRBV5-1 and TRBJ2-7): KAGVTQTPRYLIKTRGQQVTLSCSPISGHRSVSWYQQTPGQGLQFLFEYFSETQRNKGNFPGRFSGRQFSNSRSEMNVSTLELGDSALYLCASTQTSGSGEQYFGPGTRLTVT.

The V and J genes are TRBV18 and TRBJ2-3, with TRBD2 matching over 14 bases. Germline V gene sequence: CDR1 KGHSH, CDR2 LQKENI. V was clipped by 3 bases and J by 2 bases; unmatched bases: 4. The CDR3 has 17 residues. Written as DNA, the CDR3 is TGTGCCAGCTCACCGGGGACTAGCGGGGGCCTCACAGATACGCAGTATTTT. Translating it yields CASSPGTSGGLTDTQYF.

V is TRBV11-2 and J is TRBJ2-1, with 8 bases that match TRBD1. Germline V gene data show CDR1 as SGHAT and CDR2 as FQNNGV. Trimming at V came to 5 bases and at J to 8 bases, leaving 2 bases not matched to a gene. The CDR3 length is 12 residues. CDR3 loop: CASSPQGDEQFF. CDR3 nucleotide sequence: TGTGCCAGCAGCCCACAGGGGGATGAGCAGTTCTTC. The full variable domain, with the rest looked up from reference TRBV11-2 and TRBJ2-1, is EAGVAQSPRYKIIEKRQSVAFWCNPISGHATLYWYQQILGQGPKLLIQFQNNGVVDDSQLPKDRFSAERLKGVDSTLKIQPAKLEDSAVYLCASSPQGDEQFFGPGTRLTVL.

Only a few counts were recorded for this clone. The chain carries TRBV15 and TRBJ2-7; possible D gene TRBD1, 7 bases. Germline CDR1 LNHNV, CDR2 YYDKDF (reference sequence). This CDR3 is 14 amino acids long. V lost 3 bases to trimming and J lost 5 bases, with 14 bases between them. Here the CDR3 reads CATSSIQGTDEQYF. CDR3 in DNA: TGTGCCACCAGCAGCATACAGGGGACTGACGAGCAGTACTTC.

This clone was detected ten times or more. The J gene is TRBJ2-3, the V gene TRBV30; tentatively, D is TRBD1 (5 bases). Germline CDR1 reads GTSNPN; CDR2 reads SVGIG (reference sequence). This CDR3 has 14 residues. Trimming took 3 bases from V and 1 from J, leaving 11 bases between them. The CDR3 is CAWRRGGRTDTQYF. CDR3 bases: TGTGCCTGGAGAAGGGGCGGCCGCACAGATACGCAGTATTTT.

This clone was recorded a few times. The gene calls are TRBV14 and TRBJ2-2, with 10 nucleotides matching TRBD2. CDR1 is SGHDN and CDR2 is FVKESK in the germline V gene. Trimming removed 4 bases from V and 1 base from J; junction bases left unmatched: 6. The CDR3 is 17 residues long. In DNA form, the CDR3 reads TGTGCCAGCAGCCCAGGGCTAGCGGGAGTGAACACCGGGGAGCTGTTTTTT. Translation: CASSPGLAGVNTGELFF.

The gene calls are TRBV12-5 and TRBJ2-2; D ambiguous. The ends were cut back, 0 bases at V and 1 base at J, with 12 bases in the middle. Germline V gene data show CDR1 as LGHNT and CDR2 as FRNRAP. This CDR3 spans 17 amino acids. Here the CDR3 reads CASGLVLSAENTGELFF. The CDR3 nucleotides read TGTGCTAGTGGTTTGGTACTGTCGGCGGAGAACACCGGGGAGCTGTTTTTT.

Only a few counts were recorded for this clone. The chain uses TRBV4-2 and TRBJ2-1; 10 bases align to TRBD2. The CDR3 covers 16 residues. Germline V CDR1 and CDR2: LGHNA, YNFKEQ. V was pared by 3 bases and J by 9 bases, with 11 bases of the junction left unmatched. This CDR3 is CASSQAKGAGGAEQFF. The CDR3 DNA reads TGTGCCAGCAGCCAGGCAAAGGGAGCGGGAGGGGCTGAGCAGTTCTTC.

The chain recombines TRBV18 with TRBJ2-1; 14 positions match TRBD2. CDR3 length: 17 amino acids. V dropped 5 bases and J dropped 7; count of bases not matched to a gene: 10. Germline V gives CDR1 KGHSH, CDR2 LQKENI. The CDR3 here is CASSSGTSGSLVNEQFF. CDR3 sequence (DNA): TGTGCCAGCTCATCGGGGACTAGCGGGAGCCTCGTAAATGAGCAGTTCTTC.

This chain joins TRBV28 and TRBJ2-5; D ambiguous. The CDR3 contains 12 residues. Germline V gene sequence: CDR1 MDHEN, CDR2 SYDVKM. V was pared by 4 bases and J by 5 bases, with 8 bases between. CDR3 nucleotide sequence: TGTGCCAGCAGTTCCCTTCCGGAGACCCAGTACTTC. Its protein is CASSSLPETQYF.

The chain couples TRBV11-2 to TRBJ2-1; D possibly corresponds to TRBD2 (7 bases). V was cut by 5 bases and J by 5 bases, with 16 bases left in between. The germline V gene has CDR1 SGHAT and CDR2 FQNNGV. The CDR3 is 15 residues long. CDR3 bases: TGTGCCAGCAGCGCGACTAGGGAGGGGGACAATGAGCAGTTCTTC. Encoded protein: CASSATREGDNEQFF.

Only a few counts were recorded for this clone. This chain uses TRBV4-1 with TRBJ2-7, with 9 bases matching TRBD2. The CDR3 has 15 residues. Germline CDR1 and CDR2: MGHRA and YSYEKL. With 4 bases clipped from V and 4 bases from J, the junction kept 8 bases outside the gene matches. CDR3 in amino acids: CASSLSGGGAYEQYF. DNA of the CDR3: TGCGCCAGCAGCCTGAGTGGCGGGGGGGCGTACGAGCAGTACTTC.

This clone was observed a few times. DNA of the CDR3: TGTGCCACCAGCTGGGACAGGGTCTCGAACACTGAAGCTTTCTTT. As protein: CATSWDRVSNTEAFF. The J gene is TRBJ1-1, the V gene TRBV15; 9 bases agree with TRBD1. With V trimmed by 5 bases and J by 1 base, 5 bases remained unmatched. The CDR3 length is 15 residues. Germline V gene lookup returns CDR1 LNHNV and CDR2 YYDKDF (reference sequence).

The V and J genes are TRBV18 and TRBJ2-7, with D maybe TRBD1 (5 bases). Trimming stripped 2 bases from V and 2 bases from J, with 13 bases between. The CDR3 length is 15 residues. CDR1 is KGHSH, CDR2 LQKENI, per germline. CDR3 coding DNA: TGTGCCAGCTCACCATCGGCAGGGTTAACCTACGAGCAGTACTTC. Its protein product is CASSPSAGLTYEQYF.

The V call is TRBV5-1, the J call TRBJ1-6, with 9 bases aligning to TRBD1. The CDR3 runs 15 residues. V lost 0 bases to trimming and J lost 10 bases; unmatched junction nucleotides: 5. The V gene's germline CDR1 is SGHRS and CDR2 YFSETQ. The DNA of the CDR3 is TGCGCCAGCAGCTTGGGGACAGGGGATGAGTCACCCCTCCACTTT. This sequence encodes CASSLGTGDESPLHF.

The chain has TRBV5-1 and TRBJ1-2, with TRBD1 identical over 8 bases. The CDR3 extends over 14 amino acids. Losses at the gene ends were 0 bases for V and 6 bases for J; bases not matched to a gene: 4. Germline V CDR1 and CDR2: SGHRS, YFSETQ. The DNA of the CDR3 is TGCGCCAGCAGCTTGGCTGCGACAGGGGATGGCTACACCTTC. Translating gives CASSLAATGDGYTF.

Comment on this clone: The sample contains more than one DNA sequence encoding this CDR3. V gene TRBV29-1 combines with J gene TRBJ1-5; the D is unclear. Germline V gives CDR1 SQVTM, CDR2 ANQGSEA. The CDR3 is made up of 12 amino acids. The V end lost 4 bases, the J end lost 3 bases, and 7 bases lay between the germline ends. CDR3 region: CSVGGPNQPQHF. CDR3 nucleotides: TGCAGCGTTGGCGGTCCCAATCAGCCCCAGCATTTT.

This clone came up a few times. The chain couples TRBV7-2 to TRBJ2-2; no reliable D call. V was pared by 5 bases and J by 6 bases, with 10 bases between. There are 13 residues in the CDR3. The germline gives CDR1 SGHTA, CDR2 FQGNSA. CDR3 loop: CASSPSPPGELFF. Here the CDR3 DNA reads TGTGCCAGCAGCCCTAGTCCCCCCGGGGAGCTGTTTTTT.

The chain links TRBV5-6 to TRBJ2-3; 11 bases match TRBD2. With V trimmed by 5 bases and J by 1 base, 3 bases remained unmatched. Per the germline V gene, CDR1 is SGHDT and CDR2 is YYEEEE. CDR3 length: 15 residues. This CDR3 reads CASSLTSGGTDTQYF. The CDR3 DNA is TGTGCCAGCAGTTTGACTAGCGGGGGCACAGATACGCAGTATTTT. Variable domain in full (rest from reference TRBV5-6 and TRBJ2-3): DAGVTQSPTHLIKTRGQQVTLRCSPKSGHDTVSWYQQALGQGPQFIFQYYEEEERQRGNFPDRFSGHQFPNYSSELNVNALLLGDSALYLCASSLTSGGTDTQYFGPGTRLTVL.

This rearrangement joins TRBV30 to TRBJ2-5, with a possible D match to TRBD1 (5 bases). V shed 4 bases and J shed 5 bases, with 14 bases lying between them. The CDR3 extends over 13 amino acids. The V gene's germline CDR1 is GTSNPN and CDR2 SVGIG (reference sequence). This chain's CDR3 is CAWNYRRGETQYF. The DNA for the CDR3 is TGTGCCTGGAACTACAGGCGTGGGGAGACCCAGTACTTC.

V usage is TRBV20-1 and J usage is TRBJ1-2, with TRBD1 as a possible D gene (5 bases). CDR1 is DFQATT and CDR2 is SNEGSKA in the germline V gene (reference sequence). The CDR3 totals 11 residues. Deletions cut 3 bases from V and 7 bases from J, with 9 bases between. The CDR3 region has the DNA TGCAGTGCTAGTCCGGGGGGTGGCTACACCTTC. It yields the protein CSASPGGGYTF.

The rearrangement joins TRBV2 to TRBJ1-2; 7 nucleotides match TRBD1. V lost 6 bases and J lost 6; bases outside the gene matches: 4. Germline assignment: CDR1 SNHLY and CDR2 FYNNEI. This CDR3 contains 12 residues. The CDR3 region is CASSDQGDGYTF. The CDR3 DNA reads TGTGCCAGCAGCGATCAGGGGGATGGCTACACCTTC.